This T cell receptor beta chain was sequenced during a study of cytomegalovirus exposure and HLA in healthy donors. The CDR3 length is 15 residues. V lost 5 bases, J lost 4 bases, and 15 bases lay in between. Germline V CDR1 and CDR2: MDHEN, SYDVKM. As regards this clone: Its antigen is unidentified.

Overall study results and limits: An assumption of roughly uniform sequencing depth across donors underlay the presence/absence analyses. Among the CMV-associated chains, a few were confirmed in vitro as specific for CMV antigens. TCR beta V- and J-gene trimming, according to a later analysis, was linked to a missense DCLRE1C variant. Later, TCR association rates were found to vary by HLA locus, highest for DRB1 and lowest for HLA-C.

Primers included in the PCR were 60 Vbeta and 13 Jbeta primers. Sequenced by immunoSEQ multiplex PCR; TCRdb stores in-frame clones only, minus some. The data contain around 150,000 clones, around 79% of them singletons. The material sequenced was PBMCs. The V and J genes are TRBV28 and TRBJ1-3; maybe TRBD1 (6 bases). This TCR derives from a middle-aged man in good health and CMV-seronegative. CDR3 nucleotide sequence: TGTGCCAGCAGTCTAGCCGGGGGGCGCGGAAACACCATATATTTT. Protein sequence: CASSLAGGRGNTIYF.